This T cell receptor beta chain comes out of a study of OX40 agonist ivuxolimab in advanced cancers. Overall study context: It was permissible to have had prior anti-PD-1, anti-PD-L1 or anti-CTLA-4 therapy, and approximately 41% had some.

The protocol was immunoSEQ multiplex PCR, while the TCRdb copy is restricted to in-frame clones and leaves out a portion. The table shows tens of thousands of clones, with approximately 81% occurring only once. Study-wide results and caveats: Expanded peripheral T-cell antigen specificity went undetermined.

Germline values: CDR1 SNHLY, CDR2 FYNNEI. This CDR3 is 16 amino acids long. Comment on this clone: Its antigen is unknown.

This TCR came from an adult with an advanced solid tumor such as melanoma, head and neck, liver or kidney cancer. This sample comprised CD4+ or CD8+ T cells sorted from blood, obtained in a trial of the OX40 agonist ivuxolimab. The chain is built from TRBV2 and TRBJ2-5; TRBD2 agrees at 7 bases. The DNA end is more similar to TRBJ2-7, so the J call may be wrong. The CDR3: CASSDISGTGGNEQYF. The CDR3 DNA follows: TGTGCCAGCAGTGACATATCCGGGACGGGAGGAAACGAGCAGTACTTC.